One T cell receptor (beta chain) is described in this entry. The data were taken from a study of control samples from healthy donors and cancer patients. Generated by immunoSEQ multiplex PCR, the TCRdb table keeps only in-frame clones and is missing some. Of almost 85,000 clones listed, around 83% are singletons. The source material was PBMCs. This sequence originates from a man aged 55-75 years with head and neck cancer.

CDR3 nucleotides: TGTGCCAGCAGCGTATCAGCGACCTACAATGAGCAGTTCTTC. This gives the protein CASSVSATYNEQFF. The V and J genes are TRBV9 and TRBJ2-1; D call uncertain. V dropped 1 base and J dropped 2 bases, with 7 bases sitting between them. Germline V gives CDR1 SGDLS, CDR2 YYNGEE. There are 14 residues in the CDR3.